Listed below are T cell receptor beta chains from one sample, sequenced in a study of blood T cell repertoires in COVID-19. Some clones are missing from TCRdb's copy, which holds only in-frame ones; the method was immunoSEQ multiplex PCR. The sample lists roughly 130,000 clones, 84% occurring once. Sequenced input: peripheral blood. These receptors were taken from a woman between 55 and 75 years old with acute or convalescent COVID-19. Each CDR3 is given with its conserved first and last residue. Each record gives: V gene, J gene, D gene, clone size, CDR3 DNA, CDR3 protein. The D gene is left open where the match is weak. Where a row states a size, it is once, few, many or the class of an expanded clone; other rows omit it.

v_call: TRBV28; j_call: TRBJ1-2; d_call: NA; clone_size: NA; cdr3_nt: TGTGCCAGCACCGGGGAGTTAGATGGCTACACCTTC; cdr3_aa: CASTGELDGYTF
v_call: TRBV11-2; j_call: TRBJ1-1; d_call: NA; clone_size: NA; cdr3_nt: TGTGCCAGCAGCTTAGATTCGCAGTTTAACACTGAAGCTTTCTTT; cdr3_aa: CASSLDSQFNTEAFF
v_call: TRBV6-2/TRBV6-3; j_call: TRBJ1-2; d_call: NA; clone_size: once; cdr3_nt: TGTGCCAGCAGTTATACCCTTTCTCAGGGGCTTAACTATGGCTACACCTTC; cdr3_aa: CASSYTLSQGLNYGYTF
v_call: TRBV5-6; j_call: TRBJ1-6; d_call: NA; clone_size: NA; cdr3_nt: TGTGCCAGCAGCCCCTGGGCGGGGAATTCACCCCTCCACTTT; cdr3_aa: CASSPWAGNSPLHF
v_call: TRBV27; j_call: TRBJ1-3; d_call: NA; clone_size: NA; cdr3_nt: TGTGCCAGCAGTCCCCGCGGGTCTGGAAACACCATATATTTT; cdr3_aa: CASSPRGSGNTIYF
v_call: TRBV18; j_call: TRBJ1-1; d_call: NA; clone_size: NA; cdr3_nt: TGTGCCAGCTCACCACAGGGGCAGGGCACTGAAGCTTTCTTT; cdr3_aa: CASSPQGQGTEAFF
v_call: TRBV2; j_call: TRBJ2-5; d_call: TRBD2; clone_size: NA; cdr3_nt: TGTGCCAGTCAGCGGGGGTACCAAGAGACCCAGTACTTC; cdr3_aa: CASQRGYQETQYF
v_call: TRBV5-1; j_call: TRBJ1-2; d_call: TRBD1; clone_size: NA; cdr3_nt: TGCGCCAGCAGCCACCGTCCCGGGACAGCTAACTATGGCTACACCTTC; cdr3_aa: CASSHRPGTANYGYTF
v_call: TRBV7-9; j_call: TRBJ1-5; d_call: TRBD1; clone_size: NA; cdr3_nt: TGTGCCAGCCAGGGGGGGACAGGGCAGCCCCAGCATTTT; cdr3_aa: CASQGGTGQPQHF
v_call: TRBV7-9; j_call: TRBJ1-1; d_call: NA; clone_size: few; cdr3_nt: TGTGCCAGCAGCTTCAGTGAAGCTTTCTTT; cdr3_aa: CASSFSEAFF
v_call: TRBV7-8; j_call: TRBJ1-2; d_call: NA; clone_size: NA; cdr3_nt: TGTGCCAGCAGCCCTCGAACAGGGATCCCCTATGGCTACACCTTC; cdr3_aa: CASSPRTGIPYGYTF